This TCR beta chain emerged from a study of blood T cells in healthy people across ages. Points from the study as a whole: Possibly confounding the expanded clonotype changes was the fact that donor CMV status was unknown.

There are a few counts of this clonotype. Its antigen is undetermined. Using a J-beta primer mix together with a sample-barcoded 5' primer, a second PCR was run for about 6 to 12 cycles. TCRdb re-called the 5' RACE reads with MiXCR, one entry per CDR3 protein. The sample has approximately 1.5 million distinct CDR3 sequences, under 55% seen once. The sample comprised blood. The clonotype originates from a woman aged 18-29 years in good health.

In DNA form, the CDR3 reads TGCAGTGCTAGCAGGACTACAAACAATGAGCAGTTCTTC. This codes for CSASRTTNNEQFF. V is TRBV20-1 and J is TRBJ2-1; possible D gene TRBD2, 6 bases. Per germline, CDR1 DFQATT and CDR2 SNEGSKA (reference sequence). The CDR3 sequence is 13 residues long. V was cut by 3 bases and J by 5 bases, with 11 bases left in between.